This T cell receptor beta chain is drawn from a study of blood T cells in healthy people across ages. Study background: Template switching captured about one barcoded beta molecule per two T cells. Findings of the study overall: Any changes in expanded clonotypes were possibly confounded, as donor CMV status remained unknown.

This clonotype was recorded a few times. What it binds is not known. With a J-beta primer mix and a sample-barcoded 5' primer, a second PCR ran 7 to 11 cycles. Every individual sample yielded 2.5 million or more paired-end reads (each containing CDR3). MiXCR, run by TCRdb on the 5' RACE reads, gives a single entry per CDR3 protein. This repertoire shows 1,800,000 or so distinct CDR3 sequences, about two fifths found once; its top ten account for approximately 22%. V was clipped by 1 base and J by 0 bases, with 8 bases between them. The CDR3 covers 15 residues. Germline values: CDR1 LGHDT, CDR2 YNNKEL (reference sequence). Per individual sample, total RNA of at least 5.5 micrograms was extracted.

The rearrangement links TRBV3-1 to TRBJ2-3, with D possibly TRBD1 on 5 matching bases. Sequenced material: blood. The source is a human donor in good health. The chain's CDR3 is CASSQGTTSTDTQYF. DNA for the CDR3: TGTGCCAGCAGCCAAGGGACAACTAGCACAGATACGCAGTATTTT.